One and the same sample provided the 3 T cell receptor beta chains below, sequenced in a study of beta chain features in type 1 diabetes. Regarding the study as a whole: Type 1 diabetes patients had TCRB CDR3s that were shorter (moderately but significantly so) in all four CD4+ subsets.

These receptors' targets are unknown. Isolated RNA was reverse transcribed in full, so expressed TCRB transcripts were sequenced. Method: immunoSEQ multiplex PCR; TCRdb's copy keeps in-frame clones and lacks some. Among roughly 220,000 clones listed, 16% were seen once. Material: naive CD4+ T cells from blood. These TCRs come from a man aged 30 to 39 with type 1 diabetes.

This chain joins TRBV18 and TRBJ1-5; D ambiguous. The CDR3 sequence is 15 residues long. Looked up from germline, CDR1 is KGHSH and CDR2 is LQKENI. V was cut by 3 bases and J by 3 bases, with 12 bases left in between. The DNA for the CDR3 is TGTGCCAGCTCACCCAATCGAGGTCCCAATCAGCCCCAGCATTTT. Residues: CASSPNRGPNQPQHF.

The chain is built from TRBV10-3 and TRBJ1-4; D perhaps matches TRBD1 (6 bases). The CDR3 has 14 amino acids. Germline values: CDR1 ENHRY, CDR2 SYGVKD. V was cut by 1 base and J by 7 bases, with 10 bases left in between. The CDR3 DNA reads TGTGCCATCAGTGAGTTCGGGGGCGGTGAAAAACTGTTTTTT. It encodes CAISEFGGGEKLFF.

This chain links TRBV7-2 with TRBJ2-5; 9 nucleotides align to TRBD1. Per germline, CDR1 SGHTA and CDR2 FQGNSA. The CDR3 covers 14 residues. After removal of 5 bases from V and 3 bases from J, the junction contained 4 bases not matched to a gene. The CDR3 DNA reads as TGTGCCAGCAGCCAATGGACAGGGGAAGAGACCCAGTACTTC. Translating it yields CASSQWTGEETQYF.